The 15 T cell receptor beta chains given below trace back to one sample, sequenced in a study of T cell repertoires in cytomegalovirus infection. These receptors lack a known antigen. TCRdb redid the calling of the reads with MiXCR, one entry per CDR3 protein. This table holds hundreds of thousands of distinct CDR3 sequences, roughly 42% found once. The sample was cultured PBMCs, taken from culture after CMV antigen stimulation. These receptors came from a human donor in good health (CMV status not recorded). Some clones in this sample may be carry-over from other donors' samples.

The chain joins TRBV19 to TRBJ2-1; a weak D match, TRBD1 (5 bases). The CDR3 sequence is 15 residues long. With 3 bases removed from V and 5 bases from J, the gap between germline ends came to 14 bases. Germline CDR1 reads LNHDA; CDR2 reads SQIVND (reference sequence). The CDR3 DNA reads TGTGCCAGTAGTATTGGGCAGGGTGGGAACAATGAGCAGTTCTTC. This sequence encodes CASSIGQGGNNEQFF.

This clonotype was detected only a few times. This chain connects TRBV7-9 to TRBJ2-7; D tentatively fits TRBD1 or TRBD2 (5 bases each). The CDR3 totals 14 residues. The V end lost 0 bases, the J end lost 2 bases, and 8 bases lay between the germline ends. Germline loops: CDR1 SEHNR, CDR2 FQNEAQ (reference sequence). CDR3 sequence reads: CASSLARGAYEQYF. CDR3 coding DNA: TGTGCCAGCAGCTTAGCGCGAGGGGCCTACGAGCAGTACTTC.

The chain has TRBV5-1 and TRBJ2-1; 11 bases match TRBD2. This CDR3 has 16 residues. V trimming: 2 bases; J trimming: 2 bases; junction bases outside the gene matches: 3. Germline CDR1 SGHRS, CDR2 YFSETQ. CDR3 bases: TGCGCCAGCAGCTTACGACTAGCGGGAACCTACAATGAGCAGTTCTTC. This translates into CASSLRLAGTYNEQFF.

The V gene is TRBV19, the J gene TRBJ1-2; no clear D. The V end was cut by 2 bases, the J end by 6 bases, with 10 bases between. Germline lookup yields CDR1 LNHDA and CDR2 SQIVND (reference sequence). This CDR3 has 13 residues. CDR3 bases: TGTGCCAGTAGTATAAAAGGGCTGCATGGCTACACCTTC. This gives the protein CASSIKGLHGYTF.

The chain uses TRBV4-3 and TRBJ1-2; D uncertain. V was clipped by 5 bases and J by 3 bases, with 10 bases between them. Germline-derived CDR1 and CDR2 are LGHNA and YSLEER. This CDR3 contains 13 residues. CDR3 DNA sequence: TGCGCCAGCAGCGTCGATGCCTACTATGGCTACACCTTC. It encodes CASSVDAYYGYTF.

A few counts support this clonotype. The chain couples TRBV12-3 or TRBV12-4 to TRBJ1-1; D call uncertain. V lost 2 bases and J 2 bases, leaving 21 bases between the germline ends. This CDR3 contains 18 residues. The CDR3 DNA sequence: TGTGCCAGCAGTTTAAAGTTGATCGGGGTCCTAGGAAACACTGAAGCTTTCTTT. This codes for CASSLKLIGVLGNTEAFF.

J is TRBJ1-1 and V is TRBV4-1, with 8 nucleotides matching TRBD1. J was trimmed by 0 bases and V by 5 bases; bases with no gene match: 5. The germline V gene encodes CDR1 MGHRA and CDR2 YSYEKL. The CDR3 covers 15 residues. CDR3 nucleotides: TGCGCCAGCAGCACAATGACAGGGGTGAACACTGAAGCTTTCTTT. It specifies CASSTMTGVNTEAFF.

This rearrangement joins TRBV5-6 to TRBJ2-5, with D unclear. Looked up from germline, CDR1 is SGHDT and CDR2 is YYEEEE. The CDR3 is made up of 13 amino acids. V was trimmed by 4 bases and J by 1 base, leaving 8 bases between them. The CDR3 DNA reads as TGTGCCAGCAGCACGAATCCCCAAGAGACCCAGTACTTC. Encoded protein: CASSTNPQETQYF.

This clonotype was seen a single time. For the CDR3, the DNA is TGTGCCAGCAGCCAAGAGGGACATTCCAATTCACCCCTCCACTTT. Amino acids: CASSQEGHSNSPLHF. The chain is built from TRBV4-2 and TRBJ1-6; D may be TRBD1 (6 bases). V shed 0 bases and J shed 7 bases, with 10 bases lying between them. The germline V gene encodes CDR1 LGHNA and CDR2 YNFKEQ. The CDR3 runs to 15 residues.

This chain connects TRBV20-1 to TRBJ1-2; the D gene is possibly TRBD1 (5 bases). CDR1 is DFQATT and CDR2 is SNEGSKA in the germline V gene (reference sequence). CDR3 size: 12 residues. Trimming took off 6 bases at V and 6 bases at J, with 14 bases between the two ends. The CDR3 sequence is CSADPLRDGYTF. The CDR3 nucleotides read TGCAGTGCCGACCCTCTCAGGGATGGCTACACCTTC.

The chain links TRBV4-3 to TRBJ2-2, with D possibly being TRBD2 (5 bases). The V end lost 4 bases, the J end lost 6 bases, and 15 bases lay between the germline ends. CDR1 and CDR2 from the germline V gene are LGHNA and YSLEER. This CDR3 has 15 amino acids. The CDR3 region is CASSLEISVPGELFF. DNA for the CDR3: TGCGCCAGCAGCCTCGAAATTAGCGTTCCCGGGGAGCTGTTTTTT.

This clonotype was seen a handful of times. This chain uses TRBV12-3 or TRBV12-4 with TRBJ1-5; D remains unclear. V shed 4 bases and J shed 3 bases, with 10 bases lying between them. The CDR3 has 14 amino acids. CDR3 sequence (DNA): TGTGCCAGCAGTTATGGGAGGAACAATCAGCCCCAGCATTTT. Translated: CASSYGRNNQPQHF.

This clonotype showed up just a few times. The chain links TRBV7-2 to TRBJ2-5; D is perhaps TRBD1 (6 bases). CDR3 length: 14 amino acids. Germline V gene data show CDR1 as SGHTA and CDR2 as FQGNSA. The V gene lost 5 bases and the J gene lost 6 bases, with 16 bases spanning the gap. The CDR3 loop is CASSPPQGLKTQYF. CDR3 coding DNA: TGTGCCAGCAGCCCCCCGCAGGGGCTGAAGACCCAGTACTTC.

This chain links TRBV7-3 with TRBJ2-1; unclear D gene. The CDR3 loop spans 13 amino acids. Per germline, CDR1 SGHTA and CDR2 FQGTGA. Trimming took off 2 bases at V and 7 bases at J, with 9 bases between the two ends. CDR3 in DNA: TGTGCCAGCAGCTTAGCCGCGAAGAATGAGCAGTTCTTC. This codes for CASSLAAKNEQFF.

The sample holds one count of this clonotype. This chain connects TRBV24-1 to TRBJ1-5, with 8 positions matching TRBD1. The germline CDR1 and CDR2 sequences are KGHDR and SFDVKD. V shed 9 bases, J shed 0 bases, and the junction held 3 bases outside the gene matches. The CDR3 covers 14 residues. As DNA, the CDR3 is TGTGCCACCCAACAGGGGGATAGCAATCAGCCCCAGCATTTT. Translating gives CATQQGDSNQPQHF.